This T cell receptor (beta chain) was recovered during a study of blood T cell repertoires in COVID-19. The method was immunoSEQ multiplex PCR; TCRdb's version includes in-frame clones alone and lacks a portion of them. The sample contains 150,000 or so clones, 70% to 90% of which appear only once. Enrollment of patients from Seattle took place during active infection, with longitudinal follow-up. The CDR3 covers 14 residues. J lost 2 bases, V lost 3 bases, and 5 bases had no gene match. From germline, CDR1 is SGHDT and CDR2 YYEEEE. Sequenced input: peripheral blood. V is TRBV5-6 and J is TRBJ2-7; 7 nucleotides line up with TRBD1. This clonotype was sampled from a woman in her sixties with COVID-19, enrolled during active disease. DNA for the CDR3: TGTGCCAGCAGCTCTTCCGGGACAGCCTACGAGCAGTACTTC. The encoded protein is CASSSSGTAYEQYF. The full variable domain, with the rest looked up from reference TRBV5-6 and TRBJ2-7, is DAGVTQSPTHLIKTRGQQVTLRCSPKSGHDTVSWYQQALGQGPQFIFQYYEEEERQRGNFPDRFSGHQFPNYSSELNVNALLLGDSALYLCASSSSGTAYEQYFGPGTRLTVT.